This TCR beta chain is drawn from a study of blood T cell repertoires in COVID-19. Study-wide background: Whether acute or convalescent, the COVID-19 samples came from the United States, Italy and Spain. PBMCs, B-cell-depleted T cells, or T cells were the source of the cDNA or gDNA that made up the material.

Germline trimming cut 3 bases from V and 4 bases from J; bases unmatched to any gene: 4. The CDR3 is made up of 14 amino acids. CDR1 SGHTA and CDR2 FQGTGA come from the germline V gene. A few counts support this clone. Original processing notes: Nucleated cell number was recorded as an estimate derived from reference gene primer amplification. Assay: immunoSEQ multiplex PCR; the TCRdb copy retains only in-frame clones and omits some. V and J calls plus clone size are reproduced from that table; the DNA served to infer D and trimming. Found here are roughly 330,000 clones, more than 70% of them singletons; the top ten hold roughly 1.6%.

V is TRBV7-3 and J is TRBJ2-7; 9 bases agree with TRBD2. This receptor was identified in a woman between 45 and 60 years old with acute or convalescent COVID-19. The sequencing input was peripheral blood. CDR3 loop: CASSFSGSGYEQYF. CDR3 sequence (DNA): TGTGCCAGCAGCTTTAGCGGGAGTGGGTACGAGCAGTACTTC.